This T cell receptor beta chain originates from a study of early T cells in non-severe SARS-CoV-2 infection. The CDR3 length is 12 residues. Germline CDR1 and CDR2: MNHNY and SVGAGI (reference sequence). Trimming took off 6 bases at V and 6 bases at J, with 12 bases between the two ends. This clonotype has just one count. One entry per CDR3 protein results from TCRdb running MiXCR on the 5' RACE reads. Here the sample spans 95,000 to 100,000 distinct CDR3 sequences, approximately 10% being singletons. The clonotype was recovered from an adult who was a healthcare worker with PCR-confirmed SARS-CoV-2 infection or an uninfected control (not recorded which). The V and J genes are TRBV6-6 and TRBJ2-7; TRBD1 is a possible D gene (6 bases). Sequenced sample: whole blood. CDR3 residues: CASRQQGVEQYF. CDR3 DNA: TGTGCCAGCAGACAACAGGGAGTCGAGCAGTACTTC.